The clone carrying this T cell receptor (beta chain) has only one observation. The sample contains more than one DNA sequence encoding this CDR3. The germline V gene encodes CDR1 LGHDT and CDR2 YNNKEL (reference sequence). The V end was cut by 3 bases, the J end by 5 bases, with 7 bases between. The CDR3 spans 12 residues. The data were taken from a study of blood T cell repertoires in COVID-19. The method was immunoSEQ multiplex PCR; TCRdb's version includes in-frame clones alone and lacks a portion of them. In the table there are more than 300,000 clones, about 88% of which are singletons. V and J are TRBV3-1 (or the pseudogene TRBV3-2) and TRBJ2-5, with D hard to call. The sequenced sample was peripheral blood. The clonotype comes from a woman aged 70-85 years with COVID-19, enrolled during active disease. The CDR3 is CASSQVRETQYF. In nucleotides, the CDR3 is TGTGCCAGCAGCCAGGTACGGGAGACCCAGTACTTC.